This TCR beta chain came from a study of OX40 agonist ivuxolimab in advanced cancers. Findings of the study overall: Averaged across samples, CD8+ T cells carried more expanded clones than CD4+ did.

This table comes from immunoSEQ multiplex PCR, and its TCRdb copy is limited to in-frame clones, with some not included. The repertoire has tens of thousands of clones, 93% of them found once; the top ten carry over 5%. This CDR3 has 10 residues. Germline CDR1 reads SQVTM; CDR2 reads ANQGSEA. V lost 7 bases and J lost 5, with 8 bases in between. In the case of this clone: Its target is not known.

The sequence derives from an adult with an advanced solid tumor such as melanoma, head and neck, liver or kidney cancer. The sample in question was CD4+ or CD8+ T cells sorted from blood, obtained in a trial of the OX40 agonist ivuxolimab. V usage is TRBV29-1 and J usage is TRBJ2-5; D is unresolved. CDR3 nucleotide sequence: TGCAGCGCTCCCGGGGAGACCCAGTACTTC. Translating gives CSAPGETQYF.